This T cell receptor (beta chain) was captured in a study of identical twins. V lost 8 bases and J lost 6; bases outside the gene matches: 14. Germline assignment: CDR1 MDHEN and CDR2 SYDVKM. The CDR3 sequence is 16 residues long. TCRdb redid the calling of the 5' RACE reads with MiXCR, one entry per CDR3 protein. The data hold approximately 470,000 distinct CDR3 sequences, with around 14% observed a single time. These data also featured in a second study, about yellow fever vaccine responses in identical twins.

This chain joins TRBV28 and TRBJ2-3, with TRBD2 matching 10 bases. This receptor was taken from a woman aged 18-30 years in good health. Sequencing was carried out using CD4+ T cells sorted from blood. The CDR3: CASGPSGSPVSDTQYF. In nucleotides, the CDR3 is TGTGCCAGCGGGCCTAGCGGGAGTCCGGTATCGGATACGCAGTATTTT.